The 25 T cell receptor beta chains in this list originate from one sample, sequenced in a study of early T cells in non-severe SARS-CoV-2 infection. In TCRdb, the 5' RACE reads were re-called with MiXCR into one record per CDR3 protein. The top ten clones hold about 3.5% of a sample with tens of thousands of distinct CDR3 sequences, approximately 5.2% of them seen once. Sequencing input: whole blood. All receptors derive from an adult who was a healthcare worker with PCR-confirmed SARS-CoV-2 infection or an uninfected control (not recorded which).

This clonotype has at least ten counts. The chain links TRBV28 to TRBJ1-6; 7 bases agree with TRBD1. Germline assignment: CDR1 MDHEN and CDR2 SYDVKM. With 3 bases clipped from V and 7 bases from J, the junction kept 6 bases outside the gene matches. The CDR3 consists of 15 residues. This chain's CDR3 is CASSFPGQRNSPLHF. In DNA, the CDR3 is TGTGCCAGCAGTTTCCCGGGACAGCGGAATTCACCCCTCCACTTT.

As concerns this clonotype: This sequence may be a read error, since a much larger clone differs from it by one base. No conserved phenylalanine or tryptophan ends this CDR3, so it is likely a read error. This rearrangement joins TRBV28 to TRBJ2-1; D gene unclear. The CDR3 covers 11 residues. The V gene's germline CDR1 is MDHEN and CDR2 SYDVKM. The V and J ends lost 5 bases and 4 bases respectively, with 3 bases between them. The CDR3 spells CASSGYNEQFS. The CDR3 bases are TGTGCCAGCAGTGGGTACAATGAGCAGTTCTCC.

Many counts were recorded for this clonotype. This chain links TRBV6-5 with TRBJ1-3; D might be TRBD1 (6 bases). Trimming cost V 2 bases and J 4 bases, with 15 bases left between them. CDR1 and CDR2 (germline): MNHEY, SVGAGI. This CDR3 is 16 amino acids long. The CDR3 coding sequence is TGTGCCAGCAGTTACACTCCTACAGGGTCAGGAAACACCATATATTTT. It is translated as CASSYTPTGSGNTIYF.

This clonotype showed up just a few times. The chain links TRBV10-3 to TRBJ1-6, with 12 bases that match TRBD1. The CDR3 has 15 amino acids. CDR1 and CDR2 from the germline V gene are ENHRY and SYGVKD. J was trimmed by 9 bases and V by 0 bases; bases with no gene match: 0. The CDR3 loop is CAISESGQGASPLHF. The CDR3 DNA is TGTGCCATCAGTGAGTCGGGACAGGGGGCTTCACCCCTCCACTTT.

This clonotype was seen repeatedly, ten times or more. This chain links TRBV18 with TRBJ2-7; 11 nucleotides match TRBD1. J gave up 3 bases and V 4 bases, and 5 bases lay outside the gene matches. The germline V gene has CDR1 KGHSH and CDR2 LQKENI. The CDR3 is made up of 15 amino acids. The DNA for the CDR3 is TGTGCCAGCTCACGGCCGGGACAGGGGGTCTACGAGCAGTACTTC. Translation gives CASSRPGQGVYEQYF.

This clonotype was recorded many times. The chain is built from TRBV4-1 and TRBJ2-1; unclear D gene. The V and J ends lost 2 bases and 3 bases respectively, with 8 bases between them. CDR3 length: 14 residues. CDR1 is MGHRA and CDR2 is YSYEKL in the germline V gene. The CDR3 spells CASSQSHYYNEQFF. CDR3 DNA: TGCGCCAGCAGCCAAAGTCACTACTACAATGAGCAGTTCTTC.

This clonotype was recorded at least ten times. The rearrangement joins TRBV6-5 to TRBJ1-5; maybe TRBD1 (5 bases). V was trimmed by 4 bases and J by 1 base, leaving 8 bases between them. This CDR3 region has 14 residues. Germline loops: CDR1 MNHEY, CDR2 SVGAGI. The CDR3 nucleotides read TGTGCCAGCAGTTTCGACAGAAGCAATCAGCCCCAGCATTTT. This encodes CASSFDRSNQPQHF.

In this sample, this clonotype turned up many times. CDR3 bases: TGTGCCAGCAGCTTAGGGGACAGCATTACCGAGCAGTTCTTC. This encodes CASSLGDSITEQFF. This chain links TRBV7-9 with TRBJ2-1; TRBD1 matches at 7 bases. CDR1 and CDR2 from the germline V gene are SEHNR and FQNEAQ (reference sequence). This CDR3 spans 14 amino acids. After removal of 1 base from V and 10 bases from J, the junction contained 7 bases not matched to a gene.

This clonotype was counted only a few times. The rearrangement links TRBV5-1 to TRBJ2-1; TRBD2 aligns across 12 bases. This CDR3 region has 15 residues. The J segment lost 6 bases and the V segment lost 0 bases, leaving 1 base of the junction unmatched. CDR1 is SGHRS, CDR2 YFSETQ, per germline. CDR3 bases: TGCGCCAGCAGCTTGGGACTAGCGGGAGTCAATGAGCAGTTCTTC. The encoded protein is CASSLGLAGVNEQFF.

This clonotype was seen repeatedly, ten times or more. J is TRBJ2-1 and V is TRBV18; D gene ambiguous. Germline V lookup: CDR1 KGHSH, CDR2 LQKENI. The length of the CDR3 is 13 residues. Trimming shortened V by 8 bases and J by 5 bases, and 13 bases separated the two germline ends. The CDR3 loop is CASTLTQNNEQFF. DNA for the CDR3: TGTGCCAGCACCCTTACACAGAACAATGAGCAGTTCTTC.

The chain carries TRBV20-1 and TRBJ2-7; 7 nucleotides match TRBD1. The CDR3 runs to 12 residues. From germline, CDR1 is DFQATT and CDR2 SNEGSKA (reference sequence). With 6 bases clipped from V and 2 bases from J, the junction kept 4 bases outside the gene matches. The CDR3 loop is CSAPGQTYEQYF. As DNA, the CDR3 is TGCAGTGCGCCGGGACAGACCTACGAGCAGTACTTC.

Within the sample, this clonotype is medium-sized. The rearrangement uses TRBV4-1 and TRBJ1-1, with D possibly TRBD1 on 5 matching bases. Germline CDR1 and CDR2: MGHRA and YSYEKL. The CDR3 is made up of 14 amino acids. Trimming left V 3 bases short and J 4 bases short, with 12 bases between. The CDR3 here is CASSQGGGTTEAFF. The CDR3 DNA is TGCGCCAGCAGCCAGGGAGGAGGGACCACTGAAGCTTTCTTT.

There are many counts of this clonotype. DNA for the CDR3: TGTGCCACCAGTGACACCGGGACCCCTGAGACCCAGTACTTC. Protein: CATSDTGTPETQYF. V gene TRBV24-1 combines with J gene TRBJ2-5; possibly TRBD1 or TRBD2 for D (5 bases each). V was shortened by 4 bases and J by 5 bases, with 13 bases between the two germline ends. Looked up from germline, CDR1 is KGHDR and CDR2 is SFDVKD. CDR3 length: 14 residues.

As DNA, the CDR3 is TGTGCCAGCAGTTCAACCGGGAGAAACAATGAGCAGTTCTTC. It specifies CASSSTGRNNEQFF. V usage is TRBV12-3 or TRBV12-4 and J usage is TRBJ2-1, with a possible D match to TRBD2 (6 bases). V was trimmed by 4 bases and J by 5 bases, leaving 12 bases between them. This CDR3 contains 14 residues.

The chain uses TRBV2 and TRBJ1-1, with D unresolved. Trimming stripped 10 bases from V and 7 bases from J, with 13 bases between. Germline V lookup: CDR1 SNHLY, CDR2 FYNNEI. The CDR3 is 11 residues long. For the CDR3, the DNA is TGTGCCACCGAAAACAGAGATGAAGCTTTCTTT. Translation gives CATENRDEAFF.

This clonotype occurred a few times. This rearrangement joins TRBV11-2 to TRBJ1-2; D remains ambiguous. V dropped 5 bases and J dropped 2 bases, with 12 bases sitting between them. The CDR3 covers 14 residues. CDR1 and CDR2 (germline): SGHAT, FQNNGV. The DNA of the CDR3 is TGTGCCAGCAGCGAAGACCAGGTCAACTATGGCTACACCTTC. It yields the protein CASSEDQVNYGYTF.

A few counts support this clonotype. The V and J genes are TRBV3-1 and TRBJ2-7, with D unresolved. Trimming left V 2 bases short and J 3 bases short, with 8 bases between. Germline assignment: CDR1 LGHDT and CDR2 YNNKEL (reference sequence). The CDR3 is made up of 13 amino acids. CDR3: CASSQTNNYEQYF. The CDR3 region has the DNA TGTGCCAGCAGCCAAACTAACAACTACGAGCAGTACTTC.

This clonotype was detected ten times or more. The V gene is TRBV12-3 or TRBV12-4, the J gene TRBJ2-1, with 7 bases fitting TRBD1. Trimming took 6 bases from V and 1 from J; bases not matched to a gene: 12. The CDR3 extends over 17 amino acids. The CDR3 DNA reads as TGTGCCAGCAGAAAACCCGGGACAGCCCCTTCCTACAATGAGCAGTTCTTC. Its translation is CASRKPGTAPSYNEQFF.

This clonotype was recorded many times. The chain has TRBV29-1 and TRBJ2-7, with 9 nucleotides matching TRBD2. This CDR3 region has 14 residues. Germline CDR1 reads SQVTM; CDR2 reads ANQGSEA. The V gene end was trimmed by 2 bases and the J gene end by 5 bases; junction bases not matched to a gene: 7. The CDR3 reads CSVETETSGHEQYF. CDR3 DNA: TGCAGCGTTGAAACCGAGACTAGCGGCCACGAGCAGTACTTC.

This clonotype was counted a few times. The chain carries TRBV12-3 or TRBV12-4 and TRBJ2-1; 8 bases line up with TRBD2. This CDR3 is 15 amino acids long. With 7 bases clipped from V and 3 bases from J, the junction kept 8 bases outside the gene matches. This CDR3 reads CASTPGLALYNEQFF. DNA of the CDR3: TGTGCCAGCACCCCCGGACTAGCTCTCTACAATGAGCAGTTCTTC.

Turning to this clonotype: This may be a read error, as it is one base from a much larger clone. This chain connects TRBV5-1 to TRBJ2-3, with 8 bases lining up with TRBD2. Germline CDR1 is SGHRS and CDR2 is YFSETQ. The CDR3 runs 15 residues. CDR3 coding DNA: TGCGCCTGCAGCACGACTAGCGAGAGCACAGATACGCAGTATTTT. Encoded protein: CACSTTSESTDTQYF.

This clonotype has only a few counts. The chain has TRBV28 and TRBJ2-7, with 8 positions matching TRBD2. V gave up 5 bases and J gave up 3 bases; unmatched junction bases: 6. The CDR3 spans 14 residues. Germline V CDR1 and CDR2: MDHEN, SYDVKM. Here the CDR3 reads CASSDLGLVYEQYF. CDR3 in DNA: TGTGCCAGCAGTGACCTGGGACTAGTCTACGAGCAGTACTTC.

This clonotype was observed a handful of times. The CDR3 DNA sequence: TGTGCCAGCTCACCGACAGGGGGCACCGGGGAGCTGTTTTTT. Its protein product is CASSPTGGTGELFF. The V gene is TRBV18, the J gene TRBJ2-2, with 9 bases lining up with TRBD1. The trim removed 3 bases at V and 4 bases at J, leaving 0 bases unmatched. This CDR3 has 14 residues. Germline values: CDR1 KGHSH, CDR2 LQKENI.

This clonotype was counted between two and nine times. The chain is built from TRBV11-2 and TRBJ2-1, with D possibly being TRBD1 (6 bases). CDR1 is SGHAT, CDR2 FQNNGV, per germline. The CDR3 totals 19 residues. V was clipped by 7 bases and J by 1 base, with 26 bases between them. CDR3 residues: CASTSLGTPAFGSYNEQFF. In nucleotides, the CDR3 is TGTGCCAGCACCAGCCTGGGGACACCCGCGTTTGGGTCCTACAATGAGCAGTTCTTC.

This clonotype was detected many times. J is TRBJ2-7 and V is TRBV7-8, with D possibly being TRBD2 (5 bases). The CDR3 totals 12 residues. The germline V and J ends were trimmed by 6 bases and 6 bases, with 12 bases remaining between them. CDR1 and CDR2 from the germline V gene are SGHVS and FQNEAQ. Written as DNA, the CDR3 is TGTGCCAGCAGTCGACCGGGGAGCGAGCAGTACTTC. Its protein is CASSRPGSEQYF. The full variable domain, completed using reference TRBV7-8 and TRBJ2-7, is GAGVSQSPRYKVAKRGQDVALRCDPISGHVSLFWYQQALGQGPEFLTYFQNEAQLDKSGLPSDRFFAERPEGSVSTLKIQRTQQEDSAVYLCASSRPGSEQYFGPGTRLTVT.